One and the same sample provided the 17 T cell receptor beta chains below, sequenced in a study of regulatory T cells in long-lasting Graves disease. Time point of the sample: persistent/refractory GD, antithyroid drugs over 5 years with positive TRAb. RNA isolated from PBMCs was used to make the TCR library. In building TCR beta libraries, iRepertoire HTBI primers were used together with Arm-PCR of CDR3 regions. TCRdb reprocessed the multiplex PCR reads with MiXCR, giving one entry per CDR3 protein. The sample lists 400,000 to 500,000 distinct CDR3 sequences; less than 25% were seen once. Sequenced here: peripheral blood mononuclear cells (PBMCs), sampled when the disease was refractory, from a patient treated with antithyroid drugs. Source of these receptors: a female donor with Graves disease.

This clonotype was observed a few times. V usage is TRBV5-8 and J usage is TRBJ2-7; the D gene is possibly TRBD2 (5 bases). V lost 1 base, J lost 7 bases, and 15 bases lay in between. The CDR3 extends over 14 amino acids. Germline V gene data show CDR1 as SGHTS and CDR2 as YDEGEE. The CDR3 bases are TGTGCCAGCAGCTTGCTAGCCCTCCGAGCGGAGCAGTACTTC. Translation: CASSLLALRAEQYF.

The gene calls are TRBV25-1 and TRBJ2-7, with TRBD2 matching 7 bases. J lost 6 bases, V lost 8 bases, and 7 bases had no gene match. Germline V lookup: CDR1 MGHDK, CDR2 SYGVNS. The CDR3 is made up of 12 amino acids. CDR3 nucleotides: TGTGCCAGCCGCGCGGGGGATACCGAGCAGTACTTC. This gives the protein CASRAGDTEQYF.

This clonotype has a count of ten or more. This rearrangement joins TRBV15 to TRBJ1-2, with D unresolved. CDR1 is LNHNV, CDR2 YYDKDF, per germline (reference sequence). This CDR3 is built from 13 residues. The V gene lost 0 bases and the J gene lost 5 bases, with 7 bases spanning the gap. This CDR3 reads CATSRDLGYGYTF. The CDR3 nucleotides are TGTGCCACCAGCAGAGATTTAGGGTATGGCTACACCTTC.

The chain uses TRBV28 and TRBJ2-1; D ambiguous. The CDR3 contains 14 residues. Germline CDR1 MDHEN, CDR2 SYDVKM. Trimming shortened V by 4 bases and J by 8 bases, and 15 bases separated the two germline ends. The CDR3: CASSYLLPAHEQFF. DNA of the CDR3: TGTGCCAGCAGTTACCTTCTTCCTGCGCATGAGCAGTTCTTC.

This clonotype was seen a handful of times. The V gene is TRBV20-1, the J gene TRBJ2-7; TRBD2 aligns across 9 bases. The CDR3 is 19 residues long. After removal of 0 bases from V and 2 bases from J, the junction contained 17 bases not matched to a gene. Germline lookup yields CDR1 DFQATT and CDR2 SNEGSKA (reference sequence). CDR3 protein: CSARDRFLAGPRGAYEQYF. The CDR3 DNA follows: TGCAGTGCTAGAGATCGGTTCCTAGCGGGACCGAGAGGCGCCTACGAGCAGTACTTC.

The chain employs TRBV24-1 and TRBJ1-4; D is undetermined. The CDR3 sequence is 13 residues long. V was clipped by 4 bases and J by 8 bases, with 10 bases between them. CDR1 and CDR2 (germline): KGHDR, SFDVKD. This CDR3 reads CATSDPLGEKLFF. Here the CDR3 DNA reads TGTGCCACCAGTGACCCGCTAGGGGAAAAACTGTTTTTT.

This clonotype was counted at least ten times. J is TRBJ1-2 and V is TRBV6-5; D ambiguous. V lost 2 bases and J lost 8, with 12 bases in between. Germline V gene data show CDR1 as MNHEY and CDR2 as SVGAGI. The CDR3 loop spans 13 amino acids. CDR3 amino acids: CASSYQDRNGYTF. For the CDR3, the DNA is TGTGCCAGCAGTTACCAGGACCGCAACGGCTACACCTTC.

This sequence joins TRBV27 and TRBJ2-3; 7 bases line up with TRBD1. J was trimmed by 0 bases and V by 4 bases; bases with no gene match: 7. This CDR3 comprises 16 residues. Germline V gene lookup returns CDR1 MNHEY and CDR2 SMNVEV (reference sequence). The CDR3 DNA follows: TGTGCCAGCAGTTACGGGACAGCCTATAGCACAGATACGCAGTATTTT. Translation: CASSYGTAYSTDTQYF.

This clonotype was detected only a few times. This chain connects TRBV27 to TRBJ2-7, with D possibly matching TRBD1 (6 bases). V shed 2 bases and J shed 0 bases, with 14 bases lying between them. Germline V lookup: CDR1 MNHEY, CDR2 SMNVEV (reference sequence). The CDR3 runs 16 residues. The CDR3 nucleotides read TGTGCCAGCAGTTTAGGTGGGGGCCATAGCTCCTACGAGCAGTACTTC. It translates to CASSLGGGHSSYEQYF.

At least ten counts were recorded for this clonotype. The chain joins TRBV29-1 to TRBJ1-1; a weak D match, TRBD1 (5 bases). The V end lost 6 bases, the J end lost 4 bases, and 15 bases lay between the germline ends. Per germline, CDR1 SQVTM and CDR2 ANQGSEA. The CDR3 loop spans 13 amino acids. The CDR3 loop is CSVPRGRGTEAFF. In nucleotides, the CDR3 is TGCAGCGTCCCACGAGGGAGGGGCACTGAAGCTTTCTTT. The full variable domain, rest sourced from reference TRBV29-1 and TRBJ1-1, is SAVISQKPSRDICQRGTSLTIQCQVDSQVTMMFWYRQQPGQSLTLIATANQGSEATYESGFVIDKFPISRPNLTFSTLTVSNMSPEDSSIYLCSVPRGRGTEAFFGQGTRLTVV.

This sequence joins TRBV30 and TRBJ1-4; the D gene is possibly TRBD1 (6 bases). Germline CDR1 GTSNPN, CDR2 SVGIG (reference sequence). The ends were cut back, 0 bases at V and 10 bases at J, with 18 bases in the middle. The CDR3 length is 15 residues. CDR3: CAWSVRTANRGKLFF. The CDR3 nucleotides read TGTGCCTGGAGTGTACGGACAGCCAATCGAGGAAAACTGTTTTTT.

This clonotype was observed at least ten times. V and J are TRBV12-3 or TRBV12-4 and TRBJ2-4, with TRBD2 matching 9 bases. V gave up 5 bases and J gave up 0 bases; unmatched junction bases: 8. This CDR3 comprises 17 residues. For the CDR3, the DNA is TGTGCCAGCAGTCGGCTGGCGGGGGGGATAGCCAAAAACATTCAGTACTTC. It is translated as CASSRLAGGIAKNIQYF.

This chain links TRBV12-3 or TRBV12-4 with TRBJ2-7; D not certain. The V gene lost 2 bases and the J gene lost 6 bases, with 5 bases spanning the gap. This CDR3 is built from 11 residues. CDR3 protein: CASSLFLEQYF. The CDR3 coding sequence is TGTGCCAGCAGTTTATTTCTCGAGCAGTACTTC.

This clonotype was observed a few times. This chain connects TRBV7-9 to TRBJ2-2; D is ambiguous. V lost 10 bases and J lost 0, with 15 bases in between. Germline values: CDR1 SEHNR, CDR2 FQNEAQ (reference sequence). The CDR3 runs 15 residues. CDR3 region: CATAVTFANTGELFF. CDR3 nucleotides: TGTGCCACCGCGGTGACATTCGCGAACACCGGGGAGCTGTTTTTT.

In this sample, this clonotype turned up many times. This chain joins TRBV28 and TRBJ1-3; no definite D call. CDR1 MDHEN and CDR2 SYDVKM come from the germline V gene. This CDR3 spans 16 amino acids. The V gene lost 3 bases and the J gene lost 3 bases, with 15 bases spanning the gap. DNA of the CDR3: TGTGCCAGCAGTTTTTTGTCCAGGCGACATGGAAACACCATATATTTT. This sequence encodes CASSFLSRRHGNTIYF.

This clonotype was seen a handful of times. The chain carries TRBV5-1 and TRBJ1-1; the match to TRBD1 covers 7 bases. Germline values: CDR1 SGHRS, CDR2 YFSETQ. The V and J ends lost 5 bases and 4 bases, in that order; junction bases with no gene match: 5. The CDR3 runs to 13 residues. CDR3 in amino acids: CASSSGQVTEAFF. CDR3 DNA sequence: TGCGCCAGCAGTTCCGGACAGGTCACTGAAGCTTTCTTT. Variable domain in full (rest from reference TRBV5-1 and TRBJ1-1): KAGVTQTPRYLIKTRGQQVTLSCSPISGHRSVSWYQQTPGQGLQFLFEYFSETQRNKGNFPGRFSGRQFSNSRSEMNVSTLELGDSALYLCASSSGQVTEAFFGQGTRLTVV.

Concerning this clonotype: This may arise from a read error, as a much more abundant clone is one base away. J is TRBJ1-2 and V is TRBV2, with unresolved D. V gave up 7 bases and J gave up 6 bases, with 12 bases separating them. Germline V lookup: CDR1 SNHLY, CDR2 FYNNEI. This CDR3 is built from 12 residues. The CDR3 coding sequence is TGTGCCAGCATGGGAACGGGCCATGGCTACACCTTC. Translated: CASMGTGHGYTF.